The 4 T cell receptor beta chains in this list originate from one sample, sequenced in a study of siplizumab effects on memory and regulatory T cells. The protocol was immunoSEQ multiplex PCR, while the TCRdb copy is restricted to in-frame clones and leaves out a portion. The sample consists of about 10,000 clones, over 40% of them appearing once. These receptors' antigens are unknown. The mixed lymphocyte reaction cells were cocultured at 37°C for 6 to 7 days. The specimen was CFSE-low (dividing) CD8+ T cells sorted from an allogeneic mixed lymphocyte reaction. These receptors were obtained from a human donor in good health; the cells came from an allogeneic mixed lymphocyte reaction.

This clone was seen a handful of times. This rearrangement joins TRBV6-5 to TRBJ2-7, with TRBD2 identical over 8 bases. V lost 3 bases and J lost 7; bases outside the gene matches: 8. The CDR3 runs 14 residues. Germline CDR1 is MNHEY and CDR2 is SVGAGI. CDR3 bases: TGTGCCAGCAGTTATTGGAATAGCGGGGAGGAGCAGTACTTC. Its translation: CASSYWNSGEEQYF.

The rearrangement links TRBV4-2 to TRBJ2-1; D remains unclear. V was clipped by 1 base and J by 7 bases, with 8 bases between them. This CDR3 has 13 residues. CDR1 and CDR2 from the germline V gene are LGHNA and YNFKEQ. DNA for the CDR3: TGTGCCAGCAGCCAAGTATACGGGAATGAGCAGTTCTTC. Its protein is CASSQVYGNEQFF.

The table lists this clone with a few counts. This chain links TRBV9 with TRBJ2-7; the match to TRBD1 covers 8 bases. The J segment lost 0 bases and the V segment lost 5 bases, leaving 1 base of the junction unmatched. The CDR3 covers 13 residues. Per germline, CDR1 SGDLS and CDR2 YYNGEE. The CDR3: CASRGQGSYEQYF. The CDR3 DNA is TGTGCCAGCAGAGGACAGGGCTCCTACGAGCAGTACTTC.

The chain employs TRBV7-9 and TRBJ2-7, with TRBD1 matching 8 bases. Germline V gene lookup returns CDR1 SEHNR and CDR2 FQNEAQ (reference sequence). CDR3 length equals 15 residues. V lost 6 bases to trimming and J lost 2 bases; unmatched junction nucleotides: 9. CDR3 sequence: CASSFDRGLPYEQYF. For the CDR3, the DNA is TGTGCCAGCAGTTTCGACAGGGGATTACCCTACGAGCAGTACTTC.